This T cell receptor beta chain comes out of a study of technical replicates of blood from a few donors. This CDR3 spans 18 amino acids. V lost 0 bases and J lost 9; bases outside the gene matches: 14. Germline CDR1 and CDR2: LGHNA and YSLEER. TCRdb's table, derived via immunoSEQ multiplex PCR, lists solely in-frame clones and lacks some. The top ten hold about 5.2% of the sample, which has about 60,000 clones, about 90% seen once. Sequenced input: PBMCs. This receptor was taken from a human donor in good health. Some clones in this sample may be carry-over from other donors' samples. This chain joins TRBV4-3 and TRBJ2-1, with 10 bases aligning to TRBD2. CDR3 protein: CASSQEERGGRYWGEQFF. DNA for the CDR3: TGCGCCAGCAGCCAAGAGGAGCGGGGGGGCCGCTATTGGGGTGAGCAGTTCTTC.